This T cell receptor beta chain was obtained from a study of cytomegalovirus exposure and HLA in healthy donors. PCR amplification relied on 60 Vbeta primers (plus 13 Jbeta primers). Sequenced by immunoSEQ multiplex PCR; TCRdb stores in-frame clones only, minus some. Of around 64,000 clones detected, approximately 74% appear once; the ten largest clones hold around a fifth. Sequencing was carried out using PBMCs. The receptor's source is a woman aged 25 to 45 in good health and CMV-seropositive.

The CDR3 DNA sequence: TGTGCCAGCAGTGGAGGAGGCACTCACTACGAGCAGTACTTC. The encoded protein is CASSGGGTHYEQYF. The chain joins TRBV6-1 to TRBJ2-7; the D gene is possibly TRBD2 (5 bases). Trimming took off 4 bases at V and 3 bases at J, with 13 bases between the two ends. The CDR3 runs 14 residues. Germline V gene data show CDR1 as MNHNS and CDR2 as SASEGT.